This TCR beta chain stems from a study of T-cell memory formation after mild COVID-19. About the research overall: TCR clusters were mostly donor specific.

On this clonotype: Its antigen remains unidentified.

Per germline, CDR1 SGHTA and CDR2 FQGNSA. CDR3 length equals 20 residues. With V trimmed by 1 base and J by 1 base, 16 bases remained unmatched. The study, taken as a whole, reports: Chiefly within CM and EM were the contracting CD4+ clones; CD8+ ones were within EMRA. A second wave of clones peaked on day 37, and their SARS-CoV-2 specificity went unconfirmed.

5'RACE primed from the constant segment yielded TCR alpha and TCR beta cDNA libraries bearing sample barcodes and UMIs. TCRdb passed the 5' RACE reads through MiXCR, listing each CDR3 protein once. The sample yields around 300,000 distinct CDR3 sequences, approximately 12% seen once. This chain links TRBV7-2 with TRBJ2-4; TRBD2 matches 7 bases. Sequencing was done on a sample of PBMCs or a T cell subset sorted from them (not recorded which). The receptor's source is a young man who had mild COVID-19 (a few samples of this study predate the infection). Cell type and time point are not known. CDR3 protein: CASSLVGGEGRALAKNIQYF. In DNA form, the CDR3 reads TGTGCCAGCAGCTTAGTCGGCGGGGAGGGGAGAGCTTTGGCCAAAAACATTCAGTACTTC.